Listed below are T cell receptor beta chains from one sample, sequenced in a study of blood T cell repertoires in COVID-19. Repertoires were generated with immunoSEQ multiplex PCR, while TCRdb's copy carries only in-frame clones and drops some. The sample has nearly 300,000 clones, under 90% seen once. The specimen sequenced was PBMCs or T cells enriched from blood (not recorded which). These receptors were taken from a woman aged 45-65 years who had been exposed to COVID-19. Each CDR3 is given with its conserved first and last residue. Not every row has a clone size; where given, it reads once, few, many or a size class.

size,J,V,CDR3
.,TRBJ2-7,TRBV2,CASSEAPAYEQYF
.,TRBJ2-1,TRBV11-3,CASSSGGPQFF
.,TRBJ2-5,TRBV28,CASSLPAGLVSETQYF
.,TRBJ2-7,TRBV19,CASSTGGGYEQYF
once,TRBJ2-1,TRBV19,CASSIASVLPSYNEQFF
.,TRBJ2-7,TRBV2,CASSEDRVLTYEQYF
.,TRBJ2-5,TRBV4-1,CASSQEDRAQETQYF
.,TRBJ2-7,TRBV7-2,CASSPQAGSYEQYF
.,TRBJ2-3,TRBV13,CASSPGGDGGTDTQYF
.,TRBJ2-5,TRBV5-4,CASSFLAGGLQETQYF
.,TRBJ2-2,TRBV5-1,CASSLARGAGTGELFF
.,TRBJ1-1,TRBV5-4,CASSLGSLGGGTEAFF
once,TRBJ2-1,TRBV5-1,CASSLDPPSGGSGEQFF
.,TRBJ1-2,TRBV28,CASSLRASGTANYGYTF
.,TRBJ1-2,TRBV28,CASSRGEQGHGYTF
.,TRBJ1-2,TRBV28,CATQPRDRRYGYTF
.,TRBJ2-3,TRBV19,CASSSGPPVRTDTQYF
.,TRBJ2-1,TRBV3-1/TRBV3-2,CASSSNNEQFF
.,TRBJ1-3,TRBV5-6,CASSETGTPGNTIYF
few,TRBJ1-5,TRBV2,CASTPGGHQPQHF
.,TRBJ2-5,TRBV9,CASSSTGGSETQYF
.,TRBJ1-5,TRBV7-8,CASSQVWGRGEQPQHF
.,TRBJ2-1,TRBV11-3,CASSLGLAGNRGQFF
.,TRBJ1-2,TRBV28,CASSFSLANYGYTF
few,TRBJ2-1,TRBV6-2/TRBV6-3,CASSYGGGTSRFF
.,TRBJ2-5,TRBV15,CATSRDTAGGVGETQYF